This T cell receptor beta chain was observed in a study of cytomegalovirus exposure and HLA in healthy donors. Points from the study as a whole: Whilst most TCR sequences proved rare, a subset of public TCRs occurred across many donors.

The germline V gene encodes CDR1 MNHEY and CDR2 SMNVEV (reference sequence). The CDR3 totals 14 residues. V lost 4 bases to trimming and J lost 4 bases; unmatched junction nucleotides: 5. Researchers ran the PCR with 60 Vbeta and 13 Jbeta primers. Method: immunoSEQ multiplex PCR; TCRdb's copy keeps in-frame clones and lacks some. The sample has about 130,000 clones, 74% seen once. Concerning this clone: Antigen specificity is unknown.

The chain has TRBV27 and TRBJ1-2, with 8 bases matching TRBD1. Input material: PBMCs. The TCR sequence derives from a woman aged 50 to 60 in good health and CMV-seropositive. DNA for the CDR3: TGTGCCAGCAGTTCCCGGACAGGGACCTATGGCTACACCTTC. It is translated as CASSSRTGTYGYTF.